What follows are 10 T cell receptor beta chains derived from one specimen sequenced in a study of cytomegalovirus exposure and HLA in healthy donors. Sequencing was performed with immunoSEQ multiplex PCR; in TCRdb, only in-frame clones are kept and a portion is missing. Of about 60,000 clones in the sample, 90% to 97% were seen once. Sample: PBMCs. The receptors originated from a man younger than 30 in good health and CMV-seronegative.

This rearrangement joins TRBV18 to TRBJ2-5; D perhaps matches TRBD2 (5 bases). The CDR3 loop spans 14 amino acids. V was pared by 3 bases and J by 5 bases, with 13 bases between. CDR1 and CDR2 (germline): KGHSH, LQKENI. The CDR3: CASSPSGLGETQYF. The CDR3 DNA reads as TGTGCCAGCTCACCGTCGGGGTTAGGTGAGACCCAGTACTTC. Variable domain in full (rest from reference TRBV18 and TRBJ2-5): NAGVMQNPRHLVRRRGQEARLRCSPMKGHSHVYWYRQLPEEGLKFMVYLQKENIIDESGMPKERFSAEFPKEGPSILRIQQVVRGDSAAYFCASSPSGLGETQYFGPGTRLLVL.

This sequence joins TRBV19 and TRBJ2-2; 13 bases match TRBD2. The germline V gene encodes CDR1 LNHDA and CDR2 SQIVND (reference sequence). Trimming cost V 7 bases and J 6 bases; bases outside gene matches: 8. The CDR3 is made up of 16 amino acids. The CDR3, as DNA: TGTGCCAGTACCAACCTCGGACTAGCGGGAGCCGGGGAGCTGTTTTTT. Translation: CASTNLGLAGAGELFF.

The J gene is TRBJ2-3, the V gene TRBV15; D unclear. The CDR3 totals 15 residues. Between the trimmed V and J ends, which lost 1 base and 0 bases, there was a span of 8 bases. Germline-derived CDR1 and CDR2 are LNHNV and YYDKDF (reference sequence). As DNA, the CDR3 is TGTGCCACCAGCAGAGGGTCGGGTAGCACAGATACGCAGTATTTT. This codes for CATSRGSGSTDTQYF.

This clone has just a few counts. The chain has TRBV6-5 and TRBJ2-3; 8 nucleotides match TRBD2. Trimming cost V 7 bases and J 4 bases; bases outside gene matches: 7. Germline V gene lookup returns CDR1 MNHEY and CDR2 SVGAGI. The CDR3 length is 14 residues. This CDR3 reads CASKWSGSADTQYF. The CDR3 DNA is TGTGCCAGCAAGTGGAGCGGGAGCGCAGATACGCAGTATTTT.

This clone appeared once. The chain combines TRBV6-5 with TRBJ2-1; D is uncertain. The germline CDR1 and CDR2 sequences are MNHEY and SVGAGI. The CDR3 runs 13 residues. V shed 2 bases and J shed 8 bases, with 10 bases lying between them. The CDR3 DNA sequence: TGTGCCAGCAGTTACGCGCGAACCCATGAGCAGTTCTTC. Residues: CASSYARTHEQFF.

The chain joins TRBV5-5 to TRBJ2-5; 10 bases agree with TRBD1. The CDR3 totals 15 residues. Trimming took 1 base from V and 2 from J; bases not matched to a gene: 2. From germline, CDR1 is SGHKS and CDR2 YYEKEE (reference sequence). The DNA for the CDR3 is TGTGCCAGCAGCTTGCGGGACAGGGGACAAGAGACCCAGTACTTC. Protein product: CASSLRDRGQETQYF.

Only one count was recorded for this clone. V gene TRBV9 combines with J gene TRBJ2-7; weak D call: TRBD1 (7 bases). Deletions cut 0 bases from V and 3 bases from J, with 22 bases between. Germline V lookup: CDR1 SGDLS, CDR2 YYNGEE. CDR3 length: 18 residues. CDR3 nucleotides: TGTGCCAGCAGCGTAGCTGGAGACGCAGGGGGGAAGGGCTACGAGCAGTACTTC. Protein: CASSVAGDAGGKGYEQYF.

This clone was recorded only once. The V call is TRBV28, the J call TRBJ2-3; tentative D call: TRBD2 (5 bases). Germline loops: CDR1 MDHEN, CDR2 SYDVKM. The CDR3 is made up of 15 amino acids. V lost 5 bases, J lost 1 base, and 13 bases lay in between. DNA for the CDR3: TGTGCCAGCAGTCGAACGGGGTCCCGCACAGATACGCAGTATTTT. Translation: CASSRTGSRTDTQYF.

The rearrangement joins TRBV5-6 to TRBJ2-2; 11 nucleotides agree with TRBD2. The CDR3 loop spans 16 amino acids. Germline values: CDR1 SGHDT, CDR2 YYEEEE. Unmatched junction bases numbered 7, after V lost 4 bases and J lost 5 bases. The CDR3: CASSVLAGVGTGELFF. Written as DNA, the CDR3 is TGTGCCAGCAGCGTACTAGCGGGAGTAGGAACCGGGGAGCTGTTTTTT.

This clone has a single count. The CDR3 protein is CASSSPGQGNNEQFF. The CDR3 coding sequence is TGTGCCAGCAGCTCACCGGGACAGGGGAACAATGAGCAGTTCTTC. This chain joins TRBV11-2 and TRBJ2-1; 10 bases are a match to TRBD1. In germline, CDR1 is SGHAT, CDR2 FQNNGV. The CDR3 is 15 amino acids. Trimming took 4 bases from V and 5 from J; bases not matched to a gene: 5.